Shown below are 9 T cell receptor beta chains from a single sample sequenced in a study of blood T cell repertoires in COVID-19. The repertoire was sequenced with immunoSEQ multiplex PCR; TCRdb's copy has only in-frame clones and lacks some. The table has some 300,000 clones, around 90% seen once. Input material: peripheral blood. These receptors were collected from a man aged 70 or older with acute or convalescent COVID-19.

The J gene is TRBJ1-4, the V gene TRBV5-1; D gene uncertain. Trimming removed 4 bases at V and 8 bases at J, with 12 bases between. This CDR3 is built from 13 residues. Looked up from germline, CDR1 is SGHRS and CDR2 is YFSETQ. DNA for the CDR3: TGCGCCAGCAGCGACCTTACAGAAGAAAAACTGTTTTTT. Protein sequence: CASSDLTEEKLFF.

The chain links TRBV3-1 (or the pseudogene TRBV3-2) to TRBJ2-4, with D unclear. V dropped 0 bases and J dropped 0 bases, with 6 bases sitting between them. The CDR3 is made up of 15 amino acids. Germline CDR1 LGHDT, CDR2 YNNKEL (reference sequence). CDR3 bases: TGTGCCAGCAGCCAAGAGTCAGGAGCCAAAAACATTCAGTACTTC. This encodes CASSQESGAKNIQYF.

This clone was detected a few times. The chain is built from TRBV11-2 and TRBJ2-2; 7 bases are a match to TRBD1. This CDR3 spans 17 amino acids. CDR1 and CDR2 from the germline V gene are SGHAT and FQNNGV. V lost 0 bases and J lost 0; bases outside the gene matches: 4. CDR3 sequence reads: CASSLDRDRTNTGELFF. In nucleotides, the CDR3 is TGTGCCAGCAGCTTAGATCGGGACAGAACGAACACCGGGGAGCTGTTTTTT.

This clone turned up a few times. This same CDR3 is encoded by further DNA sequences in the sample. This chain uses TRBV7-9 with TRBJ1-5, with TRBD1 matching 7 bases. This CDR3 is built from 15 residues. The germline CDR1 and CDR2 sequences are SEHNR and FQNEAQ (reference sequence). J gave up 0 bases and V 4 bases, and 3 bases lay outside the gene matches. The DNA of the CDR3 is TGTGCCAGCAGCTCGGGACAGCTTAGCAATCAGCCCCAGCATTTT. This gives the protein CASSSGQLSNQPQHF. Full variable domain (remainder filled in from reference TRBV7-9 and TRBJ1-5): DTGVSQNPRHKITKRGQNVTFRCDPISEHNRLYWYRQTLGQGPEFLTYFQNEAQLEKSRLLSDRFSAERPKGSFSTLEIQRTEQGDSAMYLCASSSGQLSNQPQHFGDGTRLSIL.

The rearrangement links TRBV19 to TRBJ2-1, with 11 bases aligning to TRBD2. CDR3 length: 16 residues. CDR1 and CDR2 from the germline V gene are LNHDA and SQIVND (reference sequence). V dropped 4 bases and J dropped 2; count of bases not matched to a gene: 4. This CDR3 is CASSTVSGGAYNEQFF. The DNA of the CDR3 is TGTGCCAGTAGTACCGTTAGCGGGGGGGCCTACAATGAGCAGTTCTTC.

This chain uses TRBV5-1 with TRBJ1-5; D gene uncertain. Between the trimmed V and J ends, which lost 0 bases and 8 bases, there was a span of 18 bases. In germline, CDR1 is SGHRS, CDR2 YFSETQ. This CDR3 region has 16 residues. The CDR3 bases are TGCGCCAGCAGCTTGGGGGCGGGATCGATGCGTGAGCCCCAGCATTTT. Translated, it gives CASSLGAGSMREPQHF.

V usage is TRBV27 and J usage is TRBJ1-5; D gene unclear. The CDR3 is 15 residues long. Germline CDR1 reads MNHEY; CDR2 reads SMNVEV (reference sequence). V was trimmed by 6 bases and J by 2 bases, leaving 14 bases between them. CDR3: CASRGATEGNQPQHF. CDR3 DNA: TGTGCCAGCAGAGGCGCGACTGAAGGCAATCAGCCCCAGCATTTT.

This chain links TRBV29-1 with TRBJ1-1, with D unclear. Trimming removed 4 bases from V and 10 bases from J, with 10 bases in between. Germline assignment: CDR1 SQVTM and CDR2 ANQGSEA. This CDR3 is 10 amino acids long. The CDR3 here is CSVGPSLAFF. The CDR3 nucleotides read TGCAGCGTTGGTCCCTCTCTAGCTTTCTTT.

The rearrangement links TRBV9 to TRBJ1-6; maybe TRBD1 (6 bases). The V gene's germline CDR1 is SGDLS and CDR2 YYNGEE. The V end was cut by 0 bases, the J end by 7 bases, with 11 bases between. The CDR3 has 15 residues. CDR3: CASSVEGQGNSPLHF. DNA for the CDR3: TGTGCCAGCAGCGTAGAGGGGCAGGGGAATTCACCCCTCCACTTT.